The clone carrying this TCR beta chain turned up a few times. Its cognate antigen is unknown. The CDR3 has 13 amino acids. The germline V gene encodes CDR1 SQVTM and CDR2 ANQGSEA. Trimming at V came to 5 bases and at J to 5 bases, leaving 5 bases not matched to a gene. This sample is drawn from a study of identical twins. Every sampled donor was Caucasian and healthy. Findings of the study overall: Invariant cells of the MAIT and iNKT types might have partly distorted the zero-insertion analyses. Within beta out-of-frame sequences, the excess sharing observed between twins was weaker.

A universal primer site was added by template switching, and unique molecular identifiers were carried by the cDNA. MiXCR, applied by TCRdb to the 5' RACE reads, yields one record per CDR3 protein. The sample shows approximately 600,000 distinct CDR3 sequences, about 7.1% of them seen only once. These same records also appear under a second study, on yellow fever vaccine responses in identical twins.

This TCR came from a woman between 18 and 30 years old in good health. The sequenced sample consisted of PBMCs. The chain combines TRBV29-1 with TRBJ1-5, with TRBD1 matching over 8 bases. This CDR3 reads CSVRTGRDQPQHF. For the CDR3, the DNA is TGCAGCGTTCGGACAGGGAGGGATCAGCCCCAGCATTTT.